This TCR beta chain was observed in a study of blood T cell repertoires in COVID-19. Study summary: From the United States, Italy and Spain came samples of acute and convalescent COVID-19. T cells, B-cell-depleted T cells, or PBMCs supplied cDNA or gDNA.

Original processing methods: Reference gene primer amplification in the assay estimated nucleated cell counts. Profiled with immunoSEQ multiplex PCR; TCRdb holds only in-frame clones, not every one. For V, J and clone size, that table is used; D and trimming come from the DNA. Among some 38,000 clones listed, more than 85% were seen once. Per germline, CDR1 SGHNT and CDR2 YENEEA. This CDR3 is 14 amino acids long. V was pared by 1 base and J by 3 bases, with 7 bases between. The sequenced material came from peripheral blood. The TCR sequence derives from a man aged 50-60 years with active COVID-19. The V call is TRBV11-3, the J call TRBJ2-1; D is perhaps TRBD2 (5 bases). CDR3 residues: CASSLGGSYNEQFF. CDR3 coding DNA: TGTGCCAGCAGCTTAGGAGGGAGCTACAATGAGCAGTTCTTC.